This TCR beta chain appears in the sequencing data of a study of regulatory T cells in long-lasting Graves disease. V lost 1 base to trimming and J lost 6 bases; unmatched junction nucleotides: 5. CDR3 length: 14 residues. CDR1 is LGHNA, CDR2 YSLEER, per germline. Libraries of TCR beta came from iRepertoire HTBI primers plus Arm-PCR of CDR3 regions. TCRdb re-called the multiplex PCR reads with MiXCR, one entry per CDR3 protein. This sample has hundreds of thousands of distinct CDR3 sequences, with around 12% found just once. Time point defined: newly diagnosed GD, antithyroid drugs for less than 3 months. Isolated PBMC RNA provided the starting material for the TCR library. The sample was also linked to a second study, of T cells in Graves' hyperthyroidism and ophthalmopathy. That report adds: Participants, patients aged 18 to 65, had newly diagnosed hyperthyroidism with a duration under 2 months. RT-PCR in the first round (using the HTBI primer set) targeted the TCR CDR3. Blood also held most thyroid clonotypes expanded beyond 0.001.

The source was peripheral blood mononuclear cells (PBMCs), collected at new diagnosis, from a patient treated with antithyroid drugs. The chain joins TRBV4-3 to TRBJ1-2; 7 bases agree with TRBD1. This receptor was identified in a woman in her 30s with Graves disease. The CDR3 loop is CASSQGWDRDGYTF. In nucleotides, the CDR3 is TGCGCCAGCAGCCAAGGCTGGGACAGAGATGGCTACACCTTC.